This paragraph covers one TCR beta chain sequence. Its target is unknown. This record belongs to a study of T cell responses to AZD1222 COVID-19 vaccine. Study-level information: Second-dose schedules of about 4 or about 12 weeks were combined. Overall study results and limits: Repertoire samples came only from after the peak T cell response. Donors were largely white British and mainly female; clonal diversity was possibly underestimated. Seropositive AZD1222 recipients at baseline numbered only five or six.

The repertoire was sequenced with immunoSEQ multiplex PCR; TCRdb's copy has only in-frame clones and lacks some. The table lists some 100,000 clones, roughly 89% of them singletons, with roughly 12% in the top ten. This CDR3 region has 15 residues. Germline values: CDR1 SGHAT, CDR2 FQNNGV. Trimming took 7 bases from V and 9 from J; bases not matched to a gene: 14. The chain has TRBV11-2 and TRBJ2-1; 8 positions match TRBD1. This receptor was taken from an adult in good health. This specimen consisted of peripheral blood, obtained on day 0 of AZD1222 vaccination. CDR3 DNA: TGTGCCAGCAAATTAAGGACAGGGAGGAGTGGTGAGCAGTTCTTC. Encoded protein: CASKLRTGRSGEQFF.